The 22 T cell receptor beta chains given below trace back to one sample, sequenced in a study of graft-versus-host responses after intestinal transplantation. These receptors are not linked to any known antigen. Method: immunoSEQ multiplex PCR; TCRdb's copy keeps in-frame clones and lacks some. This sample has about 90,000 clones, with about 93% found just once. Here the sequenced sample was unstimulated CD8+ T cells sorted from spleen or lymph node cells, taken before intestinal transplant. These receptors all come from a human donor who received an intestinal transplant.

The chain links TRBV14 to TRBJ2-1, with 10 bases identical to TRBD2. The germline CDR1 and CDR2 sequences are SGHDN and FVKESK. The trim removed 2 bases at V and 8 bases at J, leaving 9 bases unmatched. This CDR3 is 16 amino acids long. CDR3 amino acids: CASSQRTSGNLDEQFF. The CDR3 coding sequence is TGTGCCAGCAGCCAACGGACTAGCGGAAATCTCGATGAGCAGTTCTTC.

The rearrangement links TRBV4-3 to TRBJ1-3; tentative D call: TRBD1 (6 bases). CDR3 length equals 19 residues. Germline CDR1 and CDR2: LGHNA and YSLEER. V shed 2 bases and J shed 4 bases, with 24 bases lying between them. CDR3 nucleotides: TGCGCCAGCAGCCAACTGGTGGGGCTGGCACAGGGAGCAGGAAACACCATATATTTT. Translation: CASSQLVGLAQGAGNTIYF.

V and J are TRBV25-1 and TRBJ1-4; D may be TRBD1 (5 bases). From germline, CDR1 is MGHDK and CDR2 SYGVNS. V shed 1 base and J shed 6 bases, with 12 bases lying between them. CDR3 length equals 15 residues. In DNA form, the CDR3 reads TGTGCCAGCAGTGAATTTCCCGTCAGGGATGAAAAACTGTTTTTT. Protein: CASSEFPVRDEKLFF.

This chain joins TRBV7-2 and TRBJ1-1, with D unclear. Between the trimmed V and J ends, which lost 1 base and 1 base, there was a span of 16 bases. The CDR3 covers 17 residues. Germline CDR1 reads SGHTA; CDR2 reads FQGNSA. CDR3 protein: CASSLGPLRLGNTEAFF. DNA for the CDR3: TGTGCCAGCAGCTTAGGTCCACTCCGACTAGGGAACACTGAAGCTTTCTTT. Variable domain in full (rest from reference TRBV7-2 and TRBJ1-1): GAGVSQSPSNKVTEKGKDVELRCDPISGHTALYWYRQSLGQGLEFLIYFQGNSAPDKSGLPSDRFSAERTGGSVSTLTIQRTQQEDSAVYLCASSLGPLRLGNTEAFFGQGTRLTVV.

The chain recombines TRBV19 with TRBJ2-7; possible D gene TRBD1, 6 bases. CDR3 length: 15 residues. CDR1 LNHDA and CDR2 SQIVND come from the germline V gene (reference sequence). V was shortened by 1 base and J by 5 bases, with 15 bases between the two germline ends. The CDR3 nucleotides are TGTGCCAGTAGTATAGGAAGGGGGTACCTTCACGAGCAGTACTTC. Its translation: CASSIGRGYLHEQYF.

The J gene is TRBJ1-4, the V gene TRBV10-3; D unresolved. Germline lookup yields CDR1 ENHRY and CDR2 SYGVKD. This CDR3 has 15 residues. With 3 bases removed from V and 7 bases from J, the gap between germline ends came to 15 bases. Written as DNA, the CDR3 is TGTGCCATCAGTGACGGAGCCGGCCCTGGTGAAAAACTGTTTTTT. As protein: CAISDGAGPGEKLFF.

This chain uses TRBV4-3 with TRBJ1-2; D is unclear. Germline V gene sequence: CDR1 LGHNA, CDR2 YSLEER. The CDR3 spans 15 residues. V lost 6 bases to trimming and J lost 8 bases, with 22 bases between them. CDR3 nucleotides: TGCGCCAGCAGTCAGTCGGAGGGCAGGTTCTACGGCTACACCTTC. Translated, it gives CASSQSEGRFYGYTF.

The chain carries TRBV5-1 and TRBJ2-7; tentatively, D is TRBD1 (6 bases). The CDR3 is 14 residues long. The germline CDR1 and CDR2 sequences are SGHRS and YFSETQ. V was shortened by 0 bases and J by 1 base, with 8 bases between the two germline ends. Written as DNA, the CDR3 is TGCGCCAGCAGCTTGGTCCAGGGGTCCTACGAGCAGTACTTC. Its translation is CASSLVQGSYEQYF.

The chain links TRBV9 to TRBJ2-7; the D gene is possibly TRBD1 (5 bases). There are 15 residues in the CDR3. Trimming left V 0 bases short and J 2 bases short, with 12 bases between. Germline V gene data show CDR1 as SGDLS and CDR2 as YYNGEE. CDR3 sequence (DNA): TGTGCCAGCAGCGTAGATAGTGGGGCACCCTACGAGCAGTACTTC. Translating it yields CASSVDSGAPYEQYF. Combining the CDR3 with reference TRBV9 and TRBJ2-7 gives the whole variable domain DSGVTQTPKHLITATGQRVTLRCSPRSGDLSVYWYQQSLDQGLQFLIQYYNGEERAKGNILERFSAQQFPDLHSELNLSSLELGDSALYFCASSVDSGAPYEQYFGPGTRLTVT.

The V call is TRBV5-1, the J call TRBJ1-1; TRBD1 is a possible D gene (5 bases). V was cut by 0 bases and J by 0 bases, with 6 bases left in between. The CDR3 consists of 14 residues. Germline V CDR1 and CDR2: SGHRS, YFSETQ. As DNA, the CDR3 is TGCGCCAGCAGCTTGGTAGGGGTGAACACTGAAGCTTTCTTT. Translated, it gives CASSLVGVNTEAFF.

The V and J genes are TRBV9 and TRBJ1-4, with 9 bases identical to TRBD1. The CDR3 totals 14 residues. Trimming at V came to 4 bases and at J to 4 bases, leaving 2 bases not matched to a gene. Germline V gene lookup returns CDR1 SGDLS and CDR2 YYNGEE. CDR3 nucleotide sequence: TGTGCCAGCAGCCGACAGGGGGGTAATGAAAAACTGTTTTTT. This encodes CASSRQGGNEKLFF.

CDR3 region: CASSLGTSGWELFF. CDR3 bases: TGTGCCAGCTCGTTGGGGACTAGCGGATGGGAGCTGTTTTTT. V and J are TRBV5-4 and TRBJ2-2, with 11 bases aligning to TRBD2. There are 14 residues in the CDR3. Germline lookup yields CDR1 SGHNT and CDR2 YYREEE (reference sequence). J gave up 9 bases and V 7 bases, and 8 bases lay outside the gene matches.

The chain is built from TRBV7-6 and TRBJ2-5; unclear D gene. Germline V lookup: CDR1 SGHVS, CDR2 FNYEAQ. Trimming removed 5 bases from V and 1 base from J, with 11 bases in between. The CDR3 contains 14 residues. CDR3 sequence reads: CASSPLTFQETQYF. CDR3 nucleotides: TGTGCCAGCAGCCCCTTGACATTCCAAGAGACCCAGTACTTC.

The chain is built from TRBV5-4 and TRBJ2-7; no definite D call. Germline V gives CDR1 SGHNT, CDR2 YYREEE (reference sequence). The CDR3 covers 11 residues. V lost 2 bases, J lost 6 bases, and 6 bases lay in between. CDR3 in DNA: TGTGCCAGCAGCTTCGGTTTCGAGCAGTACTTC. Its translation: CASSFGFEQYF.

The rearrangement links TRBV21-1 to TRBJ2-3; TRBD2 is the table's D call, not checked against the DNA. TRBV21-1 is an annotated pseudogene. This CDR3 is built from 14 residues. CDR3 residues: CASSVAGNTDTQYF. The CDR3 DNA reads as TGTGCCAGCTCGGTAGCGGGGAACACAGATACGCAGTATTTT.

This chain joins TRBV19 and TRBJ1-2; tentatively, D is TRBD1 (6 bases). Germline-derived CDR1 and CDR2 are LNHDA and SQIVND (reference sequence). The CDR3 length is 13 residues. Trimming cost V 6 bases and J 1 base, with 9 bases left between them. The CDR3, as DNA: TGTGCCAGTAGCCTACAGGGTAACTATGGCTACACCTTC. It specifies CASSLQGNYGYTF.

The rearrangement uses TRBV14 and TRBJ1-4; TRBD1 matches 8 bases. The CDR3 contains 16 residues. Germline trimming cut 2 bases from V and 4 bases from J; bases unmatched to any gene: 6. Germline V gives CDR1 SGHDN, CDR2 FVKESK. CDR3 sequence reads: CASSQRFRGLNEKLFF. The CDR3 DNA reads TGTGCCAGCAGCCAAAGATTCAGGGGGCTTAATGAAAAACTGTTTTTT.

Only one count was recorded for this clone. The chain links TRBV19 to TRBJ2-2; TRBD2 aligns across 10 bases. This CDR3 spans 14 amino acids. CDR1 is LNHDA, CDR2 SQIVND, per germline (reference sequence). V lost 3 bases to trimming and J lost 5 bases; unmatched junction nucleotides: 0. DNA of the CDR3: TGTGCCAGTAGTATGGGACTAGCGACCGGGGAGCTGTTTTTT. It codes for CASSMGLATGELFF.

V is TRBV20-1 and J is TRBJ1-1; D is undetermined. The CDR3 sequence is 11 residues long. Germline lookup yields CDR1 DFQATT and CDR2 SNEGSKA (reference sequence). Trimming removed 3 bases at V and 7 bases at J, with 9 bases between. The CDR3 reads CSASHSLEAFF. The DNA for the CDR3 is TGCAGTGCTAGTCACTCGCTTGAAGCTTTCTTT.

CDR3 nucleotides: TGTGCCAGCGGGAGCGGGACGAGGAACAATGAGCAGTTCTTC. Translated: CASGSGTRNNEQFF. This chain uses TRBV2 with TRBJ2-1, with 7 bases lining up with TRBD2. Germline CDR1 is SNHLY and CDR2 is FYNNEI. This CDR3 comprises 14 residues. J lost 5 bases, V lost 8 bases, and 9 bases had no gene match.

The rearrangement joins TRBV7-6 to TRBJ2-3; D is perhaps TRBD2 (6 bases). The CDR3 covers 15 residues. V was cut by 2 bases and J by 2 bases, with 11 bases left in between. Per germline, CDR1 SGHVS and CDR2 FNYEAQ. CDR3 sequence: CASSLTGGPTDTQYF. Written as DNA, the CDR3 is TGTGCCAGCAGCTTAACCGGGGGACCCACAGATACGCAGTATTTT.

The chain joins TRBV6-1 to TRBJ2-7; tentative D call: TRBD1 (6 bases). The CDR3 has 12 residues. V was trimmed by 7 bases and J by 3 bases, leaving 10 bases between them. Germline loops: CDR1 MNHNS, CDR2 SASEGT. CDR3 loop: CASIWGLYEQYF. DNA for the CDR3: TGTGCCAGCATCTGGGGGCTCTACGAGCAGTACTTC.